The 17 T cell receptor delta chains presented below share a single source sample, sequenced in a study of gamma-delta T cells after stem cell transplantation. TCRdb re-called the RT-PCR reads using CATT. Seen here are fewer than 900 delta-chain clones, 25% to 35% observed once, and the top ten hold less than 15%. Source material: gamma-delta T cells. The receptors were gathered from a human donor. It is not recorded whose cells these are; they may come from a transplant donor. This table probably holds off-target reads from a library built for another chain.

The chain employs TRDV2 and TRDJ1, with 7 bases aligning to TRDD3. Trimming cost V 3 bases and J 2 bases; bases outside gene matches: 5. The CDR3 is made up of 14 amino acids. Germline CDR1 GEAIGNYY, CDR2 EKD. Written as DNA, the CDR3 is TGTGCCTGTGACCCACTGGGGAGTACCGATAAACTCATCTTT. Protein sequence: CACDPLGSTDKLIF.

The rearrangement uses TRDV2 and TRDJ3; 8 positions agree with TRDD3. Losses at the gene ends were 1 base for V and 0 bases for J; bases not matched to a gene: 10. Germline CDR1 is GEAIGNYY and CDR2 is EKD. The CDR3 consists of 20 residues. The CDR3 nucleotides read TGTGCCTGTGACACTGTAGGGGATACCTCGGACTCCTGGGACACCCGACAGATGTTTTTC. Amino acid sequence: CACDTVGDTSDSWDTRQMFF.

This chain connects TRDV2 to TRDJ1; 12 bases are shared with TRDD3. V lost 3 bases, J lost 4 bases, and 8 bases stayed unmatched. The CDR3 contains 16 residues. Per germline, CDR1 GEAIGNYY and CDR2 EKD. This CDR3 is CACDGPLGDTIDKLIF. The CDR3 DNA reads TGTGCCTGTGACGGCCCCCTGGGGGATACGATCGATAAACTCATCTTT.

This clone turned up a few times. J is TRDJ1 and V is TRAV36/DV7; TRDD2 matches at 8 bases. This CDR3 is 17 amino acids long. Germline assignment: CDR1 VTNFRS and CDR2 LTSSGIE (reference sequence). V shed 0 bases and J 3 bases; nucleotides not matched to a gene: 13. In DNA form, the CDR3 reads TGTGCTGTGGAGGCCCGGGCCTTCCTATATAGGGCCGATAAACTCATCTTT. Protein sequence: CAVEARAFLYRADKLIF.

The sample holds a few counts of this clone. The CDR3 DNA reads TGTGCCTGTGACACGTTACTGGGGGACGGGACCGATAAACTCATCTTT. This translates into CACDTLLGDGTDKLIF. The rearrangement links TRDV2 to TRDJ1; 9 bases line up with TRDD3. Germline lookup yields CDR1 GEAIGNYY and CDR2 EKD. V lost 1 base to trimming and J lost 2 bases; unmatched junction nucleotides: 7. This CDR3 is 16 amino acids long.

The rearrangement links TRDV2 to TRDJ1; 10 bases are shared with TRDD3. The CDR3 consists of 17 residues. Germline V lookup: CDR1 GEAIGNYY, CDR2 EKD. The J segment lost 0 bases and the V segment lost 3 bases, leaving 9 bases of the junction unmatched. The CDR3 nucleotides are TGTGCCTGTGACGCCCTGGGGGATAGGAGGTACACCGATAAACTCATCTTT. Amino acid sequence: CACDALGDRRYTDKLIF.

The chain couples TRDV2 to TRDJ1; 11 bases align to TRDD3. J was trimmed by 0 bases and V by 4 bases; bases with no gene match: 6. The length of the CDR3 is 16 residues. Looked up from germline, CDR1 is GEAIGNYY and CDR2 is EKD. CDR3 DNA sequence: TGTGCCTGTGATTACCTACTGGGGGATAACACCGATAAACTCATCTTT. It translates to CACDYLLGDNTDKLIF.

This chain uses TRDV2 with TRDJ1; 8 nucleotides line up with TRDD3. The V and J ends lost 3 bases and 0 bases, in that order; junction bases with no gene match: 14. The CDR3 sequence is 18 residues long. From germline, CDR1 is GEAIGNYY and CDR2 EKD. The DNA for the CDR3 is TGTGCCTGTGACCATCTCCTGGGGGACCAACCGTACACCGATAAACTCATCTTT. Its protein is CACDHLLGDQPYTDKLIF.

This clone was seen a few times. V gene TRDV2 combines with J gene TRDJ1, with 10 positions matching TRDD3. V lost 3 bases and J lost 1; bases outside the gene matches: 13. The CDR3 has 18 residues. Germline V lookup: CDR1 GEAIGNYY, CDR2 EKD. CDR3 amino acids: CACDPLGTGGSTTDKLIF. The CDR3 DNA reads TGTGCCTGTGACCCCCTGGGGACTGGGGGATCGACCACCGATAAACTCATCTTT.

This clone showed up just a few times. The chain couples TRDV2 to TRDJ1, with 8 bases fitting TRDD3. CDR3 length equals 15 residues. V lost 3 bases and J lost 10; bases outside the gene matches: 15. Germline V CDR1 and CDR2: GEAIGNYY, EKD. The DNA for the CDR3 is TGTGCCTGTGACGAACTGGGGGCCTCCGAGGAGCGACTCATCTTT. Its protein product is CACDELGASEERLIF.

This clone was recorded a few times. J is TRDJ1 and V is TRDV2; D unclear. CDR1 and CDR2 (germline): GEAIGNYY, EKD. V was trimmed by 3 bases and J by 1 base, leaving 11 bases between them. The CDR3 has 14 amino acids. The CDR3 loop reads CACDPVYGTDKLIF. CDR3 nucleotides: TGTGCCTGTGACCCAGTGTACGGCACCGATAAACTCATCTTT.

This clone was found a few times. The chain links TRDV2 to TRDJ1; 9 bases map to TRDD3. In germline, CDR1 is GEAIGNYY, CDR2 EKD. V gave up 0 bases and J gave up 0 bases; unmatched junction bases: 25. This CDR3 region has 23 residues. The CDR3 DNA sequence: TGTGCCTGTGACACCGTCACTGGCGGTAAACGTACTGGGGGACCCTTGTACACCGATAAACTCATCTTT. Translation: CACDTVTGGKRTGGPLYTDKLIF.

The chain has TRDV2 and TRDJ2; 9 bases align to TRDD3. The CDR3 runs 16 residues. Germline CDR1 and CDR2: GEAIGNYY and EKD. J was trimmed by 7 bases and V by 3 bases; bases with no gene match: 11. The CDR3 protein is CACDQMGDKVGAQLFF. CDR3 coding DNA: TGTGCCTGTGACCAGATGGGGGATAAGGTAGGAGCACAACTCTTCTTT.

The V call is TRDV2, the J call TRDJ1, with 8 bases identical to TRDD3. The junction had 13 bases not matched to a gene; V was cut back by 3 bases and J by 2 bases. The CDR3 is 17 residues long. Germline assignment: CDR1 GEAIGNYY and CDR2 EKD. CDR3 amino acids: CACDAVLGAPETDKLIF. CDR3 sequence (DNA): TGTGCCTGTGACGCCGTACTGGGGGCACCCGAGACCGATAAACTCATCTTT.

This sequence joins TRDV2 and TRDJ1; tentatively, D is TRDD2 (7 bases). CDR1 and CDR2 from the germline V gene are GEAIGNYY and EKD. The CDR3 has 17 amino acids. V lost 0 bases and J 0 bases, leaving 16 bases between the germline ends. This CDR3 reads CACDTVSYGGDTDKLIF. CDR3 DNA sequence: TGTGCCTGTGACACCGTTTCCTACGGGGGAGACACCGATAAACTCATCTTT.

This clone was seen a single time. CDR3 coding DNA: TGTGCCTGTGACGAAGCTGGGGGATTTCCCGTCTCCTGGGACACCCGACAGATGTTTTTC. It specifies CACDEAGGFPVSWDTRQMFF. The chain joins TRDV2 to TRDJ3; 9 bases line up with TRDD3. Losses at the gene ends were 3 bases for V and 0 bases for J; bases not matched to a gene: 11. Germline CDR1 and CDR2: GEAIGNYY and EKD. This CDR3 region has 20 residues.

This clone was picked up a small number of times. V gene TRDV2 combines with J gene TRDJ1; 8 positions match TRDD3. Germline CDR1 GEAIGNYY, CDR2 EKD. The CDR3 sequence is 15 residues long. The V and J ends lost 3 bases and 0 bases, in that order; junction bases with no gene match: 5. The CDR3 loop is CACDPMGDDTDKLIF. The CDR3 region has the DNA TGTGCCTGTGACCCTATGGGGGATGACACCGATAAACTCATCTTT.